Listed below are T cell receptor beta chains from one sample, sequenced in a study of early T cells in non-severe SARS-CoV-2 infection. TCRdb fed the 5' RACE reads into MiXCR, producing one record per CDR3 protein. Counted here are some 62,000 distinct CDR3 sequences, about 9.3% occurring once; the ten biggest clones make up less than 1.5%. The specimen sequenced was whole blood. The receptors were gathered from an adult who was a healthcare worker with PCR-confirmed SARS-CoV-2 infection or an uninfected control (not recorded which). Each CDR3 is given with its conserved first and last residue. D genes are given only for firm matches. Some rows mark clone size as missing; the rest say once, few, many or name a class of expanded clone.

d_call j_call v_call clone_size cdr3_aa cdr3_nt
TRBD2 TRBJ2-3 TRBV12-3/TRBV12-4 NA CASSLDFSGGDTDTQYF TGTGCCAGCAGTTTAGATTTTAGCGGGGGGGACACAGATACGCAGTATTTT
NA TRBJ1-5 TRBV2 many CASSESRRGSNQPQHF TGTGCCAGCAGTGAAAGTAGGCGGGGATCCAATCAGCCCCAGCATTTT
TRBD2 TRBJ2-2 TRBV6-5 few CASSYSSGGNTGELFF TGTGCCAGCAGTTACTCGAGCGGGGGGAACACCGGGGAGCTGTTTTTT
NA TRBJ1-4 TRBV24-1 NA CATSGRGNEKLFF TGTGCCACCTCGGGACGCGGGAATGAAAAACTGTTTTTT
TRBD1 TRBJ2-3 TRBV7-9 NA CASSSRDRGSHTQYF TGTGCCAGCAGCTCGCGGGACAGGGGATCACATACGCAGTATTTT
TRBD1 TRBJ2-3 TRBV28 NA CASSPGNPDRFTDTQYF TGTGCCAGCAGTCCGGGGAATCCGGACAGGTTCACAGATACGCAGTATTTT
NA TRBJ1-5 TRBV27 NA CASSPVAPRGAQHF TGTGCCAGCAGCCCCGTGGCGCCAAGGGGTGCCCAGCATTTT
NA TRBJ1-1 TRBV6-1 NA CASSEALVGYLIEAFF TGTGCCAGCAGTGAAGCGCTAGTTGGGTATTTAATAGAAGCTTTCTTT
NA TRBJ1-1 TRBV5-6 many CASSSTGNTEAFF TGTGCCAGCAGCTCGACAGGGAACACTGAAGCTTTCTTT
NA TRBJ1-2 TRBV6-6 few CASILTPGVGYGYTF TGTGCCAGCATTCTAACCCCAGGGGTTGGCTATGGCTACACCTTC
TRBD2 TRBJ2-2 TRBV3-1 NA CASSQIAGTNTGELFF TGTGCCAGCAGCCAGATAGCGGGGACGAACACCGGGGAGCTGTTTTTT
TRBD2 TRBJ2-1 TRBV3-1 NA CASSQAGPRGDEQFF TGTGCCAGCAGCCAAGCTGGACCTCGGGGGGATGAGCAGTTCTTC
TRBD1 TRBJ1-2 TRBV6-1 NA CASSEAVQGGGYTF TGTGCCAGCAGTGAAGCGGTACAGGGGGGAGGCTACACCTTC
NA TRBJ2-6 TRBV20-1 NA CSAQDRLSLGANVLTF TGCAGTGCTCAGGACAGACTATCTCTGGGGGCCAACGTCCTGACTTTC
NA TRBJ2-6 TRBV5-1 NA CASSRDGTGANVLTF TGCGCCAGCAGCCGCGACGGCACTGGGGCCAACGTCCTGACTTTC
TRBD1 TRBJ1-2 TRBV6-1 few CASIRDRGQDGYTF TGTGCCAGCATCCGGGACAGGGGGCAGGATGGCTACACCTTC
NA TRBJ2-1 TRBV5-1 NA CASSLGKDEQFF TGCGCCAGCAGCTTGGGGAAGGATGAGCAGTTCTTC
TRBD1 TRBJ2-2 TRBV9 many CASSANRGIKTGELFF TGTGCCAGCAGCGCTAACAGGGGGATAAAGACCGGGGAGCTGTTTTTT
TRBD1 TRBJ2-2 TRBV12-3/TRBV12-4 NA CASREQGPNTGELFF TGTGCCAGCAGAGAACAGGGGCCGAACACCGGGGAGCTGTTTTTT
NA TRBJ2-4 TRBV9 many CASSIQGRGNIQYF TGTGCCAGCAGCATACAGGGTAGGGGAAACATTCAGTACTTC
TRBD1 TRBJ1-4 TRBV5-1 many CASSPGQSHEKLFF TGCGCCAGCAGCCCGGGACAGAGTCATGAAAAACTGTTTTTT
NA TRBJ2-2 TRBV5-1 few CASREVNTGELFF TGCGCCAGCAGGGAGGTTAACACCGGGGAGCTGTTTTTT
TRBD1 TRBJ2-3 TRBV5-8 NA CASSSMTGGTDTQYF TGTGCCAGCAGCTCGATGACAGGGGGGACAGATACGCAGTATTTT
NA TRBJ2-1 TRBV20-1 many CSARDAVSSYNEQFF TGCAGTGCTAGAGATGCGGTGAGCTCCTACAATGAGCAGTTCTTC
TRBD2 TRBJ2-1 TRBV7-6 NA CASSLETSGYNEQFF TGTGCCAGCAGCTTAGAAACTAGCGGTTACAATGAGCAGTTCTTC
NA TRBJ2-1 TRBV2 many CASKGGLASSGYEQFF TGTGCCAGCAAAGGGGGGCTAGCGTCTTCGGGGTATGAGCAGTTCTTC
NA TRBJ1-1 TRBV7-3 many CASSPGGMNTEAFF TGTGCCAGCAGCCCCGGCGGGATGAACACTGAAGCTTTCTTT
NA TRBJ2-5 TRBV7-3 many CASSLTSYPSETQYF TGTGCCAGCAGCTTAACGTCATATCCGAGTGAGACCCAGTACTTC
NA TRBJ2-5 TRBV4-1 few CASSQGPKETQYF TGCGCCAGCAGCCAAGGTCCTAAAGAGACCCAGTACTTC
NA TRBJ2-5 TRBV29-1 NA CSVEETRGGQTQYF TGCAGCGTTGAAGAGACGAGGGGCGGACAGACCCAGTACTTC
NA TRBJ2-6 TRBV5-4 few CAGGIGLSGANVLTF TGTGCCGGTGGTATCGGACTCTCTGGGGCCAACGTCCTGACTTTC
NA TRBJ2-1 TRBV30 NA CAWTAGSRYSYNEQFF TGTGCCTGGACGGCAGGAAGCCGCTATTCCTACAATGAGCAGTTCTTC
NA TRBJ1-6 TRBV6-2/TRBV6-3 many CACRDTSGIHF TGTGCCTGCCGGGACACCTCGGGCATCCACTTT
TRBD1 TRBJ1-6 TRBV5-1 many CASSFADRGNSPLHF TGCGCCAGCAGCTTCGCGGACAGGGGTAATTCACCCCTCCACTTT
NA TRBJ2-1 TRBV7-2 many CASSLALLPPYNEQFF TGTGCCAGCAGCTTAGCGCTTCTACCACCTTATAATGAGCAGTTCTTC
NA TRBJ1-4 TRBV4-1 many CASSQESILPRNEKLFF TGCGCCAGCAGCCAAGAATCCATCCTTCCTCGTAATGAAAAACTGTTTTTT
NA TRBJ1-3 TRBV7-2 NA CASSLGDGNTIYF TGTGCCAGCAGCTTAGGCGACGGAAACACCATATATTTT
NA TRBJ1-2 TRBV29-1 many CSVPLPGSGYTF TGCAGCGTTCCACTCCCGGGGAGTGGCTACACCTTC
NA TRBJ1-1 TRBV30 many CAWAAGTEAFF TGTGCCTGGGCGGCGGGCACTGAAGCTTTCTTT
TRBD2 TRBJ2-1 TRBV7-6 NA CASSWMLAGGPNNEQFF TGTGCCAGCAGCTGGATGCTAGCGGGGGGCCCAAACAATGAGCAGTTCTTC
TRBD1 TRBJ2-3 TRBV7-9 many CASSSWTGSDTQYF TGTGCCAGCAGCTCATGGACAGGGTCAGATACGCAGTATTTT
TRBD2 TRBJ2-1 TRBV6-5 NA CASRTLAGATNEQFF TGTGCCAGCAGAACTCTAGCGGGGGCTACCAATGAGCAGTTCTTC
TRBD2 TRBJ2-5 TRBV7-9 many CASSLGFSGGARQETQYF TGTGCCAGCAGCCTAGGGTTTAGCGGGGGGGCTCGGCAAGAGACCCAGTACTTC
NA TRBJ1-1 TRBV6-5 few CASSLQGAGDTEAFF TGTGCCAGCAGTTTACAGGGAGCCGGCGACACTGAAGCTTTCTTT
NA TRBJ2-2 TRBV6-5 many CASSYFSAGLRNTGELFF TGTGCCAGCAGTTACTTCTCCGCCGGTCTAAGGAACACCGGGGAGCTGTTTTTT
TRBD1 TRBJ2-3 TRBV4-2 NA CASSQATGGTQYF TGTGCCAGCAGCCAAGCCACAGGGGGGACGCAGTATTTT
NA TRBJ1-1 TRBV7-9 NA CASSGKGAEAFF TGTGCCAGCAGCGGAAAGGGCGCTGAAGCTTTCTTT
NA TRBJ1-1 TRBV1 few CTSSHDTNRVNTEAFF TGCACCAGCAGCCATGACACCAACAGGGTGAACACTGAAGCTTTCTTT
NA TRBJ2-1 TRBV5-4 NA CASSTKEGNEQFF TGTGCCAGCAGTACGAAGGAGGGGAATGAGCAGTTCTTC
TRBD2 TRBJ2-2 TRBV5-4 few CASSPGTSGGSGELFF TGTGCCAGCAGCCCCGGGACTAGCGGGGGTTCCGGGGAGCTGTTTTTT
TRBD1 TRBJ2-3 TRBV20-1 few CSANDRDTDTQYF TGCAGTGCAAATGACAGGGACACAGATACGCAGTATTTT
TRBD2 TRBJ2-3 TRBV25-1 NA CASSESLAVTDTQYF TGTGCCAGCAGTGAATCCCTAGCGGTTACAGATACGCAGTATTTT